This TCR beta chain was obtained from a study of response to subunit inactivated influenza vaccine. The trim removed 6 bases at V and 8 bases at J, leaving 7 bases unmatched. The V gene's germline CDR1 is DFQATT and CDR2 SNEGSKA (reference sequence). This CDR3 comprises 13 residues. TCRdb re-derived calls from the RT-PCR reads in MiXCR, one entry per CDR3 protein. The table lists hundreds of thousands of distinct CDR3 sequences, around 13% of them singletons. Study-wide results and limits: T cells newly recruited by each seasonal influenza vaccination are few, the authors suggested.

This clonotype was observed at least ten times. The antigen remains undetermined. The origin of this receptor is a man in his forties or fifties who received an inactivated influenza vaccine. Sequencing was performed on PBMCs from blood, taken 14 to 15 days before vaccination. The chain uses TRBV20-1 and TRBJ1-4; 9 bases are shared with TRBD1. CDR3 DNA sequence: TGCAGTGCCGAGAGGACAGGGGCCGAAAAACTGTTTTTT. As protein: CSAERTGAEKLFF.